The 3 T cell receptor beta chains below come from one sample, sequenced in a study of cytomegalovirus exposure and HLA in healthy donors. The study ran its PCR with 60 Vbeta and 13 Jbeta primers. TCRdb's table, derived via immunoSEQ multiplex PCR, lists solely in-frame clones and lacks some. The sample holds about 150,000 clones, 80% seen once. Specimen: PBMCs. The receptor set was obtained from a woman in her forties in good health and CMV-seronegative.

V is TRBV11-2 and J is TRBJ2-3, with TRBD2 identical over 14 bases. Trimming took 2 bases from V and 5 from J; bases not matched to a gene: 9. The CDR3 has 18 residues. The germline CDR1 and CDR2 sequences are SGHAT and FQNNGV. The CDR3 coding sequence is TGTGCCAGCAGCTTATATTCTCGGACTAGCGGGGGGAAAGATACGCAGTATTTT. Protein product: CASSLYSRTSGGKDTQYF. Using reference TRBV11-2 and TRBJ2-3 for the parts outside the CDR3, the full variable domain is EAGVAQSPRYKIIEKRQSVAFWCNPISGHATLYWYQQILGQGPKLLIQFQNNGVVDDSQLPKDRFSAERLKGVDSTLKIQPAKLEDSAVYLCASSLYSRTSGGKDTQYFGPGTRLTVL.

The rearrangement joins TRBV7-9 to TRBJ2-5; 8 bases match TRBD2. Germline trimming cut 4 bases from V and 2 bases from J; bases unmatched to any gene: 3. CDR3 length: 14 residues. The germline V gene has CDR1 SEHNR and CDR2 FQNEAQ (reference sequence). Here the CDR3 DNA reads TGTGCCAGCAGCTCCCAGCGGGGGCAAGAGACCCAGTACTTC. This sequence encodes CASSSQRGQETQYF.

DNA for the CDR3: TGTGCCAGCTCCCTGGACAGGGGAACTGAAGCTTTCTTT. Translation gives CASSLDRGTEAFF. The rearrangement links TRBV2 to TRBJ1-1; 9 positions agree with TRBD1. The CDR3 sequence is 13 residues long. Germline values: CDR1 SNHLY, CDR2 FYNNEI. V shed 8 bases and J 5 bases; nucleotides not matched to a gene: 6.